What follows are 17 T cell receptor beta chains derived from one specimen sequenced in a study of T cell responses to AZD1222 COVID-19 vaccine. The data were produced by immunoSEQ multiplex PCR, yet TCRdb's version contains in-frame clones alone and is incomplete. Seen here are nearly 110,000 clones, 87% observed once, and the top ten hold 3.5% to 4.5%. The input for sequencing was peripheral blood, taken on day 0 of AZD1222 vaccination. The origin of the receptors is an adult in good health.

The CDR3 loop reads CASSRAERVDTGELFF. The CDR3 DNA is TGTGCCAGCAGCCGGGCCGAGAGGGTGGACACCGGGGAGCTGTTTTTT. The chain carries TRBV4-2 and TRBJ2-2; a weak D match, TRBD2 (5 bases). From germline, CDR1 is LGHNA and CDR2 YNFKEQ. The CDR3 extends over 16 amino acids. V dropped 4 bases and J dropped 3 bases, with 15 bases sitting between them.

The V and J genes are TRBV6-5 and TRBJ2-3; a weak D match, TRBD2 (7 bases). Germline-derived CDR1 and CDR2 are MNHEY and SVGAGI. The CDR3 is 13 amino acids. V lost 10 bases and J 6 bases, leaving 17 bases between the germline ends. The CDR3 loop is CATGTGGRDTQYF. The CDR3 region has the DNA TGTGCCACAGGAACGGGGGGCCGGGATACGCAGTATTTT.

The rearrangement links TRBV15 to TRBJ1-4; D is undetermined. CDR3 length: 13 residues. The germline V gene has CDR1 LNHNV and CDR2 YYDKDF (reference sequence). With 8 bases removed from V and 8 bases from J, the gap between germline ends came to 15 bases. Here the CDR3 DNA reads TGTGCCACCCGCGGCCCATGTGAGGAAAAACTGTTTTTT. This codes for CATRGPCEEKLFF.

This chain links TRBV7-8 with TRBJ2-2; D is unclear. Per the germline V gene, CDR1 is SGHVS and CDR2 is FQNEAQ. Trimming pared 5 bases from V and 9 bases from J, leaving 7 bases between. This CDR3 is built from 11 residues. In DNA form, the CDR3 reads TGTGCCAGCAGCCCAGGCCGGGAGCTGTTTTTT. It encodes CASSPGRELFF.

The chain has TRBV2 and TRBJ1-3; D gene uncertain. The CDR3 is made up of 12 amino acids. Trimming took 6 bases from V and 3 from J, leaving 6 bases between them. Germline lookup yields CDR1 SNHLY and CDR2 FYNNEI. CDR3 sequence (DNA): TGTGCCAGCAGAGACGGTGGAAACACCATATATTTT. Translation: CASRDGGNTIYF.

The rearrangement uses TRBV7-2 and TRBJ1-3, with D maybe TRBD1 (6 bases). The CDR3 sequence is 17 residues long. Germline V gives CDR1 SGHTA, CDR2 FQGNSA. Trimming stripped 1 base from V and 0 bases from J, with 13 bases between. The CDR3 nucleotides are TGTGCCAGCAGCTTAGTGGGACCGGGACACTCTGGAAACACCATATATTTT. The encoded protein is CASSLVGPGHSGNTIYF.

This chain joins TRBV5-6 and TRBJ1-2; TRBD1 might be the D (5 bases). Germline lookup yields CDR1 SGHDT and CDR2 YYEEEE. This CDR3 spans 13 amino acids. Deletions cut 0 bases from V and 2 bases from J, with 5 bases between. This CDR3 is CASSLGQNYGYTF. CDR3 in DNA: TGTGCCAGCAGCTTGGGACAGAACTATGGCTACACCTTC.

The chain recombines TRBV30 with TRBJ1-5; D call uncertain. Germline V gives CDR1 GTSNPN, CDR2 SVGIG (reference sequence). Trimming left V 5 bases short and J 0 bases short, with 17 bases between. The CDR3 consists of 16 residues. CDR3 residues: CAWGTFKKPSNQPQHF. The CDR3 DNA follows: TGTGCCTGGGGAACGTTCAAGAAACCTAGCAATCAGCCCCAGCATTTT.

V and J are TRBV6-2 or TRBV6-3 and TRBJ2-5, with no clear D. There are 12 residues in the CDR3. Germline V gene lookup returns CDR1 MNHEY and CDR2 SVGEGT. V lost 5 bases, J lost 2 bases, and 6 bases lay in between. Here the CDR3 reads CASSKRQETQYF. The CDR3 region has the DNA TGTGCCAGCAGTAAAAGACAAGAGACCCAGTACTTC.

With respect to this clone: The sample carries other DNA sequences with the same CDR3. The chain uses TRBV6-2 or TRBV6-3 and TRBJ1-2, with D hard to call. With 5 bases removed from V and 4 bases from J, the gap between germline ends came to 8 bases. This CDR3 is 12 amino acids long. Per the germline V gene, CDR1 is MNHEY and CDR2 is SVGEGT. The CDR3 sequence is CASSRDSYGYTF. The CDR3 nucleotides read TGTGCCAGCAGTCGGGATTCCTATGGCTACACCTTC.

CDR3 coding DNA: TGTGCCAGCAGCTTATTCACAGGGGGATCGAACACTGAAGCTTTCTTT. This gives the protein CASSLFTGGSNTEAFF. This chain uses TRBV7-2 with TRBJ1-1, with TRBD1 matching over 8 bases. The germline V gene encodes CDR1 SGHTA and CDR2 FQGNSA. There are 16 residues in the CDR3. V gave up 2 bases and J gave up 1 base; unmatched junction bases: 6.

This clone was observed a single time. This chain joins TRBV5-1 and TRBJ2-2; a possible D gene is TRBD2 (5 bases). The CDR3 runs to 19 residues. The germline V and J ends were trimmed by 4 bases and 2 bases, with 24 bases remaining between them. Germline V CDR1 and CDR2: SGHRS, YFSETQ. Written as DNA, the CDR3 is TGCGCCAGCAGCGCTTCACTAGGATTAGTCGCCTTTAACACCGGGGAGCTGTTTTTT. Translated, it gives CASSASLGLVAFNTGELFF. Filled out from reference TRBV5-1 and TRBJ2-2, the complete variable domain reads KAGVTQTPRYLIKTRGQQVTLSCSPISGHRSVSWYQQTPGQGLQFLFEYFSETQRNKGNFPGRFSGRQFSNSRSEMNVSTLELGDSALYLCASSASLGLVAFNTGELFFGEGSRLTVL.

This chain links TRBV19 with TRBJ1-2; D possibly corresponds to TRBD1 (5 bases). From germline, CDR1 is LNHDA and CDR2 SQIVND (reference sequence). This CDR3 has 15 residues. V shed 8 bases and J shed 5 bases, with 21 bases lying between them. This CDR3 reads CASFGQGRALYGYTF. CDR3 in DNA: TGTGCCAGTTTCGGCCAGGGTAGGGCCTTGTATGGCTACACCTTC.

V and J are TRBV24-1 and TRBJ1-1; D gene unclear. Trimming left V 2 bases short and J 1 base short, with 4 bases between. The CDR3 has 13 amino acids. Germline loops: CDR1 KGHDR, CDR2 SFDVKD. This CDR3 reads CATSDSRNTEAFF. CDR3 in DNA: TGTGCCACCAGTGATTCCCGGAACACTGAAGCTTTCTTT.

The J gene is TRBJ1-5, the V gene TRBV27, with TRBD1 as a possible D gene (5 bases). This CDR3 contains 15 residues. V shed 2 bases and J shed 0 bases, with 8 bases lying between them. Germline values: CDR1 MNHEY, CDR2 SMNVEV (reference sequence). The CDR3: CASSLGTLSNQPQHF. CDR3 nucleotide sequence: TGTGCCAGCAGTTTAGGGACCCTTAGCAATCAGCCCCAGCATTTT.

DNA of the CDR3: TGCGCCAGCAGCCAAGACGGACGGGACAGGGACGGCTACACCTTC. As protein: CASSQDGRDRDGYTF. The rearrangement joins TRBV4-3 to TRBJ1-2; TRBD1 aligns across 9 bases. The CDR3 sequence is 15 residues long. Germline V gives CDR1 LGHNA, CDR2 YSLEER. The junction had 7 bases not matched to a gene; V was cut back by 0 bases and J by 8 bases.

This clone was observed a single time. J is TRBJ2-7 and V is TRBV11-2; the D gene is possibly TRBD1 (5 bases). CDR1 SGHAT and CDR2 FQNNGV come from the germline V gene. V shed 3 bases and J shed 3 bases, with 12 bases lying between them. CDR3 length equals 14 residues. Here the CDR3 DNA reads TGTGCCAGCAGCTTGGGGCCCATGGACTACGAGCAGTACTTC. Amino acids: CASSLGPMDYEQYF.